This TCR beta chain was profiled in a study of Ad26.COV2.S vaccination and SARS-CoV-2 variants. Note on this clone: Its specificity is unknown.

This table comes from immunoSEQ multiplex PCR, and its TCRdb copy is limited to in-frame clones, with some not included. The repertoire includes nearly 400,000 clones, about 89% of them detected once, and 1.5% to 2% sits in the top ten. With 3 bases removed from V and 0 bases from J, the gap between germline ends came to 10 bases. The CDR3 consists of 15 residues. The germline V gene has CDR1 SGHRS and CDR2 YFSETQ. As for treatment: 15 to 20 received Ad26.COV2.S at low or high dose, single or two shots; 5 received placebo; per-sample allocation not given. Following the first vaccine or placebo injection, samples were taken on day 63. Overall study results and limits: Vaccinated individuals (as opposed to placebo recipients) had higher spike-specific TCR breadth.

J is TRBJ1-3 and V is TRBV5-1; the D gene is possibly TRBD1 (6 bases). The sequenced sample was peripheral blood, obtained in a trial of Ad26.COV2.S vaccine versus placebo. The clonotype comes from a person between 18 and 59 years old who received the Ad26.COV2.S COVID-19 vaccine or a placebo. The CDR3 protein is CASSWDTRSGNTIYF. CDR3 bases: TGCGCCAGCAGCTGGGACACCCGCTCTGGAAACACCATATATTTT.